A selection of T cell receptor beta chains follows, all from one sample in a study of vaccination and CD4 T cells after COVID-19. Their antigens remain unidentified. TCRdb reprocessed the PCR reads via MiXCR and lists one record per CDR3 protein. The table records about 2,300 distinct CDR3 sequences, around 26% of them present only once. Sample: CD4+ T cells from blood, cultured in vitro, taken after SARS-CoV-2 vaccination. Every receptor here comes from a human donor who had recovered from COVID-19. Both conserved end residues are part of each CDR3. The order of the fields is clone size, V gene, J gene, D gene, CDR3 DNA, CDR3 protein. D genes are given only for firm matches. The size field is filled for only some rows; it gives once, few, many or a size class.

size: -; V: TRBV4-2; J: TRBJ2-7; D: TRBD1; DNA: TGTGCCAGCAGCTCTCCGGGACAGCTTTCCTCCTACGAGCAGTACTTC; CDR3: CASSSPGQLSSYEQYF
size: few; V: TRBV7-9; J: TRBJ1-5; D: -; DNA: TGTGCCAGCAGCATACCGGGGGCCAATCAGCCCCAGCATTTT; CDR3: CASSIPGANQPQHF
size: -; V: TRBV11-3; J: TRBJ2-5; D: -; DNA: TGTGCCAGCAGCATCGGACAGTCGGGGCGCGAGACCCAGTACTTC; CDR3: CASSIGQSGRETQYF
size: few; V: TRBV7-3; J: TRBJ2-1; D: -; DNA: TGTGCCAGCAGTCCTAATAGAGGTAATGAGCAGTTCTTC; CDR3: CASSPNRGNEQFF
size: large; V: TRBV20-1; J: TRBJ1-5; D: -; DNA: TGCAGTGCTCTTATGGAGGGGTATAGCAATCAGCCCCAGCATTTT; CDR3: CSALMEGYSNQPQHF
size: -; V: TRBV19; J: TRBJ2-7; D: -; DNA: TGTGCCAGTAGTCCCTCTAGGTACGAGCAGTACTTC; CDR3: CASSPSRYEQYF
size: once; V: TRBV19; J: TRBJ1-2; D: -; DNA: TGTGCCAGTAGCGATAGACAGGCTTACGGCTACACCTTC; CDR3: CASSDRQAYGYTF
size: few; V: TRBV15; J: TRBJ2-3; D: -; DNA: TGTGCCACCAGCAGAGATCTTGTGGGGACTACAGATACGCAGTATTTT; CDR3: CATSRDLVGTTDTQYF
size: -; V: TRBV7-9; J: TRBJ1-2; D: -; DNA: TGTGCCAGCAGCGGGGACACCTATGGCTACACCTTC; CDR3: CASSGDTYGYTF
size: -; V: TRBV4-3; J: TRBJ1-1; D: -; DNA: TGCGCCAGCAGCCAAGAAGGATGGCGGGGAGAAGCTTTCTTT; CDR3: CASSQEGWRGEAFF
size: -; V: TRBV19; J: TRBJ2-7; D: -; DNA: TGTGCCAGTAGTATGCTCGGGGAGCAGTACTTC; CDR3: CASSMLGEQYF
size: few; V: TRBV20-1; J: TRBJ2-7; D: TRBD2; DNA: TGCAGTGCTAGAGAGGGGGGGGGTTCTCACGAGCAGTACTTC; CDR3: CSAREGGGSHEQYF
size: -; V: TRBV6-4; J: TRBJ1-2; D: -; DNA: TGTGCCAGCAGTCCGGGAGGACAGCCCTATGGCTACACCTTC; CDR3: CASSPGGQPYGYTF
size: -; V: TRBV7-9; J: TRBJ1-2; D: -; DNA: TGTGCCAGCAGCAGCATAAGCGGGACGGCAGATGGCTACACCTTC; CDR3: CASSSISGTADGYTF
size: large; V: TRBV19; J: TRBJ2-5; D: -; DNA: TGTGCCAGTAGTACCAACCTCCCTAGGCAGGGCGTCGGCCAAGAGACCCAGTACTTC; CDR3: CASSTNLPRQGVGQETQYF
size: -; V: TRBV6-1; J: TRBJ1-2; D: -; DNA: TGTGCCAGCAGTCGCACAGAGTGGGGTAACTATGGCTACACCTTC; CDR3: CASSRTEWGNYGYTF
size: -; V: TRBV11-3; J: TRBJ2-1; D: TRBD1; DNA: TGTGCCAGCAGGGGGACAGGCAGAAATGAGCAGTTCTTC; CDR3: CASRGTGRNEQFF
size: -; V: TRBV7-3; J: TRBJ1-2; D: -; DNA: TGTGCCAGCAGCCCAGGGAAGAACTATGGCTACACCTTC; CDR3: CASSPGKNYGYTF
size: medium-sized; V: TRBV6-1; J: TRBJ2-7; D: TRBD1; DNA: TGTGCCAGCGGACAGGGCCTTACCTACGAGCAGTACTTC; CDR3: CASGQGLTYEQYF
size: -; V: TRBV7-2; J: TRBJ2-7; D: -; DNA: TGTGCCAGCAGCCCCCGTTCCGTCGGTCCTGGGTACGAGCAGTACTTC; CDR3: CASSPRSVGPGYEQYF
size: -; V: TRBV7-2; J: TRBJ2-1; D: TRBD1; DNA: TGTGCCAGCAGCCCGGACGGGACAGGGGGCCGGAATGAGCAGTTCTTC; CDR3: CASSPDGTGGRNEQFF
size: medium-sized; V: TRBV6-5; J: TRBJ2-3; D: -; DNA: TGTGCCAGCAGTTACAGGCAGGGGCTCACAGATACGCAGTATTTT; CDR3: CASSYRQGLTDTQYF
size: -; V: TRBV20-1; J: TRBJ1-6; D: TRBD1; DNA: TGCAGTGCTTACCGGACAGGGGTGCACAATTCACCCCTCCACTTT; CDR3: CSAYRTGVHNSPLHF
size: medium-sized; V: TRBV7-8; J: TRBJ2-7; D: TRBD2; DNA: TGTGCCAGCAGCTTAGGATGGACTAGGGACTACGAGCAGTACTTC; CDR3: CASSLGWTRDYEQYF
size: medium-sized; V: TRBV10-3; J: TRBJ1-5; D: -; DNA: TGTGCCGCGCAGCCGGGCCTCGAGGGCAATCAGCCCCAGCATTTT; CDR3: CAAQPGLEGNQPQHF
size: -; V: TRBV20-1; J: TRBJ1-2; D: TRBD1; DNA: TGCAGTGCTAGAGATCCAGGGACAGGGAATAACTATGGCTACACCTTC; CDR3: CSARDPGTGNNYGYTF
size: medium-sized; V: TRBV20-1; J: TRBJ2-5; D: TRBD2; DNA: TGCAGTGCTCAGGCTTCGACTAGCGGGGTGTCAGAGACCCAGTACTTC; CDR3: CSAQASTSGVSETQYF
size: few; V: TRBV20-1; J: TRBJ2-5; D: -; DNA: TGCAGTGCTAGAGAACAGGTACAAGAGACCCAGTACTTC; CDR3: CSAREQVQETQYF
size: -; V: TRBV5-1; J: TRBJ2-3; D: -; DNA: TGCGCCAGCAGCTTGTCACCGGGATACACAGATATGCAGTATTTT; CDR3: CASSLSPGYTDMQYF
size: medium-sized; V: TRBV20-1; J: TRBJ2-7; D: TRBD2; DNA: TGCAGTGCCCACCTTGCGACGGGGGGGAATGGCGAGCAGTACTTC; CDR3: CSAHLATGGNGEQYF
size: -; V: TRBV28; J: TRBJ2-7; D: -; DNA: TGTGCCAGCAGTGGCCGGGACGGGAAGATCTACGAGCAGTACTTC; CDR3: CASSGRDGKIYEQYF
size: -; V: TRBV6-1; J: TRBJ1-1; D: -; DNA: TGTGCCAGCACCTACTACGGGGGGAACACTGAAGCTTTCTTT; CDR3: CASTYYGGNTEAFF